This T cell receptor beta chain was sequenced during a study of beta chain features in type 1 diabetes. Isolated RNA was reverse transcribed in full, so expressed TCRB transcripts were sequenced. Produced via immunoSEQ multiplex PCR; TCRdb's table is partial and in-frame only. The sample includes 390,000 or so clones, about 15% of them seen just once. The germline gives CDR1 LGHNA, CDR2 YSLEER. The CDR3 totals 16 residues. V was clipped by 1 base and J by 1 base; unmatched bases: 4. The TCR sequence derives from a man in his thirties or forties in good health. Sequencing was done on a sample of naive CD4+ T cells from blood. The J gene is TRBJ2-1, the V gene TRBV4-3, with 7 positions matching TRBD1. The CDR3 is CASSQAPQGSYNEQFF. CDR3 nucleotides: TGCGCCAGCAGCCAAGCCCCACAGGGGTCCTACAATGAGCAGTTCTTC.